This record covers a single TCR beta chain. The data are from a study of control samples from healthy donors and cancer patients. This CDR3 has 14 residues. Produced via immunoSEQ multiplex PCR; TCRdb's table is partial and in-frame only. The data contain roughly 120,000 clones, roughly 91% of them singletons. What was sequenced was PBMCs. J is TRBJ2-7 and V is TRBV12-1. TRBV12-1 is shown as a pseudogene. This clonotype originated in a middle-aged man with head and neck cancer. CDR3 DNA: TGTGCCAGCAGCTCCCGGACGAGGAAATACGAGCAGTACTTC. Amino acids: CASSSRTRKYEQYF.